This T cell receptor (beta chain) was captured by sequencing in a study of OX40 agonist ivuxolimab in advanced cancers. On the study more broadly: The patients' treatment was ivuxolimab, an agonistic anti-OX40 (CD134) antibody.

As to this clone: No antigen is known for it.

Study-wide points: Blood T cells, both CD4+ and CD8+, expanded clonally by week 6 at 0.1 to 3.0 mg/kg. In a subset of nonresponders, normalized T-cell clonal expansion was also low.

Sequencing was performed with immunoSEQ multiplex PCR; in TCRdb, only in-frame clones are kept and a portion is missing. The sample contains 95,000 to 110,000 clones, approximately 90% of which appear only once. This CDR3 has 13 amino acids. Per the germline V gene, CDR1 is SGHTA and CDR2 is FQGTGA. The V gene lost 5 bases and the J gene lost 2 bases, with 7 bases spanning the gap. Sequencing was performed on CD4+ or CD8+ T cells sorted from blood, taken in a trial of the OX40 agonist ivuxolimab. The receptor was isolated from an adult with an advanced solid tumor such as melanoma, head and neck, liver or kidney cancer. The chain recombines TRBV7-3 with TRBJ1-3; the D is unclear. The CDR3 loop is CASSEGAGNTIYF. In DNA form, the CDR3 reads TGTGCCAGCAGCGAGGGCGCTGGAAACACCATATATTTT.